The clone carrying this TCR beta chain was counted ten times or more. Its antigen is undetermined. The length of the CDR3 is 15 residues. With 2 bases removed from V and 4 bases from J, the gap between germline ends came to 13 bases. Germline CDR1 SGHTA, CDR2 FQGNSA. This sample was included in a study of EBV T-cell therapy then PD-1 blockade in nasopharyngeal carcinoma. TCRdb's copy holds only in-frame clones and misses some; the assay was immunoSEQ multiplex PCR. The profile shows some 20,000 clones, 84% of them singletons. This sample's treatment: AdE1-LMPpoly-expanded autologous EBV-specific T-cell therapy followed by anti-PD-1 nivolumab.

The sample here was CD8+ T cells from blood, taken at approximately day 60 from a patient whose treatment included autologous EBV-specific T cells and nivolumab. This rearrangement joins TRBV7-2 to TRBJ2-3, with a possible D match to TRBD2 (6 bases). The receptor's source is a man aged 35-49 years with nasopharyngeal carcinoma. The CDR3 protein is CASSLQGTLADTQYF. In DNA form, the CDR3 reads TGTGCCAGCAGCTTACAAGGGACTCTAGCAGATACGCAGTATTTT. The whole variable domain, filled in from reference TRBV7-2 and TRBJ2-3, reads GAGVSQSPSNKVTEKGKDVELRCDPISGHTALYWYRQSLGQGLEFLIYFQGNSAPDKSGLPSDRFSAERTGGSVSTLTIQRTQQEDSAVYLCASSLQGTLADTQYFGPGTRLTVL.